A selection of T cell receptor beta chains follows, all from one sample in a study of blood T cell repertoires in COVID-19. Only in-frame clones appear in the TCRdb table, and some are missing; sequencing was by immunoSEQ multiplex PCR. The profile shows 400,000 to 550,000 clones, about 89% of them singletons. The source material was peripheral blood. These receptors were taken from a woman aged 25 to 39 with acute or convalescent COVID-19. CDR3s include the opening cysteine and the closing phenylalanine or tryptophan. The D gene is left open where the match is weak. Clone size is not always given. Where it is, it says once, few, many or a class for expanded clones.

>TRBD2|TRBJ2-5|TRBV3-1/TRBV3-2|NA
TGTGCCAGCAGCCAGGCTAGCGGGGCTGGAGAGACCCAGTACTTC
CASSQASGAGETQYF
>NA|TRBJ2-3|TRBV2|NA
TGTGCCAGCAGTAAACCGGGACAGGGGGTTACTAGCGGGGAATCTAAAGGCACAGATACGCAGTATTTT
CASSKPGQGVTSGESKGTDTQYF
>NA|TRBJ1-6|TRBV2|NA
TGTGCCAGCAGTGTTCGCGGGGGGCGGAATTCACCCCTCCACTTT
CASSVRGGRNSPLHF
>NA|TRBJ1-2|TRBV6-1|NA
TGTGCCAGCAGTGAAGGGCGGGGCATCTATGGCTACACCTTC
CASSEGRGIYGYTF
>NA|TRBJ1-1|TRBV6-5|NA
TGTGCCAGTTTCCCCTGGGGGCAGTTAAACACTGAAGCTTTCTTT
CASFPWGQLNTEAFF
>TRBD2|TRBJ2-2|TRBV4-2|NA
TGTGCCAGCAGCCAAGATAGCGGGGACGGGGAGCTGTTTTTT
CASSQDSGDGELFF
>NA|TRBJ2-5|TRBV1|NA
TGCACCAGCAAAGACGGGAGGGGATACCAAGAGACCCAGTACTTC
CTSKDGRGYQETQYF
>NA|TRBJ1-1|TRBV11-3|NA
TGTGCCAGCAGCTCCGCATTTGCCAGCACTGAAGCTTTCTTT
CASSSAFASTEAFF
>NA|TRBJ2-1|TRBV10-1|NA
TGCGCCAGCGGACTGGGGAATGAGCAGTTCTTC
CASGLGNEQFF
>NA|TRBJ1-1|TRBV18|once
TGTGCCAGCTCACCAGGGTACAGGGACACTGAAGCTTTCTTT
CASSPGYRDTEAFF